This T cell receptor (beta chain) was documented in a study of human T cells and chemical hapten exposure. Study as a whole: Cases of alopecia areata, totalis or universalis occurred in a predominantly female patient group.

The CDR3 is 15 residues long. From germline, CDR1 is SGHRS and CDR2 YFSETQ. After removal of 4 bases from V and 5 bases from J, the junction contained 6 bases not matched to a gene. Whole-study results and caveats: TCRs above 1 in 1000 frequency stayed constant with DPC sensitization.

Note on this clonotype: As yet, its antigen is unknown.

MiXCR, run by TCRdb on the RACE reads, gives a single entry per CDR3 protein. This sample has approximately 82,000 distinct CDR3 sequences, with more than 9% found just once. Time point given: patch test 1, 2 weeks after DPC sensitization. Treatment denoted: therapeutic diphenylcyclopropenone sensitization with weekly scalp DPC. This clonotype was sampled from a man aged 40-49 years with alopecia areata. Some clones in this sample may be carry-over from other donors' samples. The sample consisted of whole blood, taken in connection with sensitization to the hapten diphenylcyclopropenone (DPC). This chain connects TRBV5-1 to TRBJ2-3, with TRBD2 matching over 11 bases. The CDR3: CASSIAGGMEDTQYF. CDR3 coding DNA: TGCGCCAGCAGCATAGCGGGAGGGATGGAAGATACGCAGTATTTT. Based on the CDR3 plus reference TRBV5-1 and TRBJ2-3, the full variable domain is KAGVTQTPRYLIKTRGQQVTLSCSPISGHRSVSWYQQTPGQGLQFLFEYFSETQRNKGNFPGRFSGRQFSNSRSEMNVSTLELGDSALYLCASSIAGGMEDTQYFGPGTRLTVL.